Shown below are 2 T cell receptor beta chains from a single sample sequenced in a study of blood T cell repertoires in COVID-19. Here immunoSEQ multiplex PCR was the method, and the copy in TCRdb shows in-frame clones only, minus some. The sample carries about 150,000 clones, around 84% recorded once. Sequencing used peripheral blood. These receptors all come from a woman in her 50s with acute or convalescent COVID-19.

The V call is TRBV7-9, the J call TRBJ1-5, with 8 nucleotides matching TRBD1. CDR1 and CDR2 (germline): SEHNR, FQNEAQ (reference sequence). V was pared by 1 base and J by 4 bases, with 12 bases of the junction left unmatched. The CDR3 is 18 amino acids. CDR3 in DNA: TGTGCCAGCAGCTTAGGCGGGATTCGAGACAGGGGTAATCAGCCCCAGCATTTT. Protein sequence: CASSLGGIRDRGNQPQHF.

The chain joins TRBV9 to TRBJ2-1; maybe TRBD2 (6 bases). The germline V and J ends were trimmed by 4 bases and 6 bases, with 17 bases remaining between them. This CDR3 is built from 15 residues. Per germline, CDR1 SGDLS and CDR2 YYNGEE. The DNA of the CDR3 is TGTGCCAGCAGCTCCATAGCGGACCCTAGCAATGAGCAGTTCTTC. Residues: CASSSIADPSNEQFF.